The sequence of this T cell receptor (beta chain) was determined in a study of radiotherapy plus CTLA-4 blockade in lung cancer. Trimming cost V 0 bases and J 0 bases, with 7 bases left between them. The germline V gene has CDR1 GTSNPN and CDR2 SVGIG (reference sequence). The CDR3 consists of 14 residues. For this clone: Its antigen remains unidentified.

General observations from the study: Tumor-origin TCR clones grew in blood after radiotherapy plus ipilimumab. Dynamics of early blood T cell clones, together with interferon-beta, were reportedly the best predictors of response.

Measured with immunoSEQ multiplex PCR; TCRdb has only the in-frame clones, and not every one. This repertoire shows about 70,000 clones, approximately 79% found once; its top ten account for roughly a tenth. Those with chemo-refractory metastatic non-small-cell lung cancer were treated with focal radiation combined with CTLA-4 blockade using ipilimumab. This chain joins TRBV30 and TRBJ2-3; perhaps TRBD2 as D (5 bases). Sequencing was performed on peripheral blood, taken from a patient treated with radiotherapy plus ipilimumab. This receptor was taken from a human donor with non-small cell lung cancer who had a complete response to radiotherapy plus ipilimumab. The CDR3 protein is CAWSVGGSTDTQYF. The CDR3 DNA is TGTGCCTGGAGTGTAGGCGGGAGCACAGATACGCAGTATTTT.